The 12 T cell receptor beta chains below were found in one sample sequenced in a study of T-cell reconstitution after alpha-beta-depleted transplantation in children. It was with unique molecular identifiers that the TCRbeta library was prepared. TCRdb re-derived calls from the PCR reads in MiXCR, one entry per CDR3 protein. Among about 500,000 distinct CDR3 sequences listed, roughly 33% were seen once. The sequences come from PBMCs from the stem cell graft donor, collected from the stem cell graft. Receptor source: a human donor who donated a stem cell graft to a child with aplastic anemia.

This clonotype showed up just a few times. The chain links TRBV5-1 to TRBJ1-1; 8 positions match TRBD1. CDR1 is SGHRS, CDR2 YFSETQ, per germline. Trimming removed 4 bases from V and 3 bases from J; junction bases left unmatched: 14. This CDR3 has 17 residues. DNA for the CDR3: TGCGCCAGCAGCCCAGGGACAGGAAAAAACGGGTACACTGAAGCTTTCTTT. This gives the protein CASSPGTGKNGYTEAFF.

This clonotype was detected only a few times. The chain couples TRBV12-3 or TRBV12-4 to TRBJ2-2; a possible D gene is TRBD2 (6 bases). The CDR3 covers 15 residues. The ends were cut back, 2 bases at V and 6 bases at J, with 13 bases in the middle. CDR3 sequence reads: CASSLSGSQAGELFF. The DNA of the CDR3 is TGTGCCAGCAGTTTATCCGGGAGTCAAGCCGGGGAGCTGTTTTTT.

The chain has TRBV18 and TRBJ2-3; 13 bases align to TRBD2. CDR1 and CDR2 from the germline V gene are KGHSH and LQKENI. CDR3 length: 16 residues. The junction had 4 bases not matched to a gene; V was cut back by 3 bases and J by 4 bases. CDR3 sequence reads: CASSPGLAGVADTQYF. CDR3 DNA sequence: TGTGCCAGCTCACCTGGACTAGCGGGAGTAGCAGATACGCAGTATTTT.

V gene TRBV9 combines with J gene TRBJ1-2; no definite D call. Germline values: CDR1 SGDLS, CDR2 YYNGEE. With 4 bases removed from V and 6 bases from J, the gap between germline ends came to 16 bases. The CDR3 spans 14 residues. The CDR3, as DNA: TGTGCCAGCAGCCTAACTCCGGGTCTCGATGGCTACACCTTC. Translating it yields CASSLTPGLDGYTF.

This chain links TRBV6-2 or TRBV6-3 with TRBJ1-1; no definite D call. In germline, CDR1 is MNHEY, CDR2 SVGEGT. The CDR3 has 12 residues. V gave up 8 bases and J gave up 5 bases, with 12 bases separating them. The CDR3 bases are TGTGCCAGCCACGAGGGCAGGACTGAAGCTTTCTTT. This gives the protein CASHEGRTEAFF.

The chain employs TRBV7-9 and TRBJ1-2; 11 bases agree with TRBD1. This CDR3 spans 15 amino acids. Trimming at V came to 5 bases and at J to 4 bases, leaving 6 bases not matched to a gene. The germline gives CDR1 SEHNR, CDR2 FQNEAQ (reference sequence). CDR3 bases: TGTGCCAGCAGCCCTAGTGGGACAGGGGGCTATGGCTACACCTTC. Protein: CASSPSGTGGYGYTF.

This chain connects TRBV27 to TRBJ1-5; 7 bases are shared with TRBD1. The V gene's germline CDR1 is MNHEY and CDR2 SMNVEV (reference sequence). Trimming took 5 bases from V and 3 from J; bases not matched to a gene: 10. This CDR3 is built from 16 residues. The CDR3 bases are TGTGCCAGCAGTCCTACCAGGGACAGCCCCAATCAGCCCCAGCATTTT. This gives the protein CASSPTRDSPNQPQHF.

This clonotype showed up just a few times. J is TRBJ1-2 and V is TRBV15; D uncertain. Trimming cost V 3 bases and J 4 bases, with 9 bases left between them. CDR1 is LNHNV, CDR2 YYDKDF, per germline (reference sequence). The CDR3 is 13 residues long. The CDR3 region is CATSSAKSYGYTF. The CDR3 coding sequence is TGTGCCACCAGCAGTGCTAAGAGCTATGGCTACACCTTC.

There are a few counts of this clonotype. The chain couples TRBV7-9 to TRBJ1-5; the D is unclear. Deletions cut 2 bases from V and 6 bases from J, with 5 bases between. The germline CDR1 and CDR2 sequences are SEHNR and FQNEAQ (reference sequence). The CDR3 is 12 amino acids. CDR3 region: CASSLPSQPQHF. The CDR3 DNA follows: TGTGCCAGCAGCTTACCGTCTCAGCCCCAGCATTTT. The entire variable domain, with the rest obtained from reference TRBV7-9 and TRBJ1-5, is as follows: DTGVSQNPRHKITKRGQNVTFRCDPISEHNRLYWYRQTLGQGPEFLTYFQNEAQLEKSRLLSDRFSAERPKGSFSTLEIQRTEQGDSAMYLCASSLPSQPQHFGDGTRLSIL.

In this sample, this clonotype turned up a few times. The gene calls are TRBV20-1 and TRBJ2-5, with D tentatively TRBD1 or TRBD2 (6 bases each). Germline lookup yields CDR1 DFQATT and CDR2 SNEGSKA (reference sequence). CDR3 length: 14 residues. Between the trimmed V and J ends, which lost 5 bases and 1 base, there was a span of 14 bases. The CDR3 bases are TGCAGTGCTCCGGAGGGACATCTCCAAGAGACCCAGTACTTC. As protein: CSAPEGHLQETQYF.

The rearrangement uses TRBV20-1 and TRBJ2-7; 11 bases match TRBD2. Germline trimming cut 1 base from V and 2 bases from J; bases unmatched to any gene: 16. CDR1 and CDR2 from the germline V gene are DFQATT and SNEGSKA (reference sequence). The CDR3 is made up of 19 amino acids. The DNA for the CDR3 is TGCAGTGCTAGAGCCCCCCCCCCAAAACTAGCGGGGGAGCCCTACGAGCAGTACGTC. As protein: CSARAPPPKLAGEPYEQYV.

V and J are TRBV7-8 and TRBJ2-1; D may be TRBD2 (6 bases). Per germline, CDR1 SGHVS and CDR2 FQNEAQ. Trimming removed 5 bases from V and 9 bases from J, with 17 bases in between. The CDR3 runs 14 residues. The CDR3 DNA sequence: TGTGCCAGCAGCCTGTCTGGAGGGCCAGGTGAGCAGTTCTTC. Translation gives CASSLSGGPGEQFF.